This is a list of T cell receptor beta chains from one sample in a study of T cells after somatic rescue of genetic block. This table comes from immunoSEQ multiplex PCR, and its TCRdb copy is limited to in-frame clones, with some not included. Of about 110,000 clones detected, approximately 90% appear once; the ten largest clones hold 1.4%. Sample: peripheral blood mononuclear cells (PBMCs). These receptors were obtained from a woman between 18 and 29 years old. CDR3s include the opening cysteine and the closing phenylalanine or tryptophan. A D gene is named only where the DNA matches it firmly. For some rows the clone size is stated as once, few or many, or as a class when expanded; others skip it.

j_gene | len | d_gene | v_gene | abundance | CDR3nt | CDR3aa
TRBJ2-2 | 13 | TRBD1 | TRBV15 | . | TGTGCCACCAGCGTCGGCCTCAGGGGGCGACTGTTTTTT | CATSVGLRGRLFF
TRBJ1-4 | 15 | . | TRBV15 | . | TGTGCCACCAGCTCCTGGGAAACAACTAATGAAAAACTGTTTTTT | CATSSWETTNEKLFF
TRBJ2-3 | 14 | TRBD1 | TRBV10-1 | . | TGCGCCAGCACCACAGGGGGCGGCACAGATACGCAGTATTTT | CASTTGGGTDTQYF
TRBJ2-7 | 15 | TRBD2 | TRBV5-4 | . | TGTGCCAGCAGCTTGCTCGGCGGGGGGGCGGTCGAGCAGTACTTC | CASSLLGGGAVEQYF
TRBJ2-3 | 14 | . | TRBV5-1 | . | TGCGCCAGCAGCTCCAGGACCTCCACAGATACGCAGTATTTT | CASSSRTSTDTQYF
TRBJ1-1 | 13 | . | TRBV14 | . | TGTGCCAGCAGCCTTGCAGGGAACACTGAAGCTTTCTTT | CASSLAGNTEAFF
TRBJ2-3 | 15 | . | TRBV4-3 | many | TGCGCCAGCAGCCAAGATAGAGGGGGGGCGGATACGCAGTATTTT | CASSQDRGGADTQYF
TRBJ2-7 | 13 | . | TRBV6-5 | . | TGTGCCAGCAGTTATGTCGGCTCGGACGAGCAGTACTTC | CASSYVGSDEQYF
TRBJ1-1 | 16 | . | TRBV18 | . | TGTGCCAGCTCACCACCCCGGGCAAGCGGGAACACTGAAGCTTTCTTT | CASSPPRASGNTEAFF
TRBJ2-1 | 13 | TRBD1 | TRBV19 | . | TGTGCCAGTAGTGTAGACAGGGGAGATGAGCAGTTCTTC | CASSVDRGDEQFF
TRBJ1-5 | 14 | . | TRBV11-2 | . | TGTGCCAGCAGTTTCGACGGGGCGTATCAGCCCCAGCATTTT | CASSFDGAYQPQHF
TRBJ2-3 | 15 | TRBD2 | TRBV30 | . | TGTGCCTGGATTCGGACTAGCGGGTTTACAGATACGCAGTATTTT | CAWIRTSGFTDTQYF
TRBJ1-4 | 15 | . | TRBV6-5 | . | TGTGCCAGCAGTTACGGCGGTGCAACTAATGAAAAACTGTTTTTT | CASSYGGATNEKLFF
TRBJ1-1 | 15 | . | TRBV7-9 | . | TGTGCCAGCAGCTTAGAAATTAGGGGAGGGACTGAAGCTTTCTTT | CASSLEIRGGTEAFF
TRBJ1-6 | 15 | . | TRBV19 | . | TGTGCCAGTAGGGGGGCGAGCTCCTATAATTCACCCCTCCACTTT | CASRGASSYNSPLHF
TRBJ1-6 | 15 | . | TRBV7-2 | . | TGTGCCAGCAGCTTAGCGCTGGACGGCGAATCACCCCTCCACTTT | CASSLALDGESPLHF